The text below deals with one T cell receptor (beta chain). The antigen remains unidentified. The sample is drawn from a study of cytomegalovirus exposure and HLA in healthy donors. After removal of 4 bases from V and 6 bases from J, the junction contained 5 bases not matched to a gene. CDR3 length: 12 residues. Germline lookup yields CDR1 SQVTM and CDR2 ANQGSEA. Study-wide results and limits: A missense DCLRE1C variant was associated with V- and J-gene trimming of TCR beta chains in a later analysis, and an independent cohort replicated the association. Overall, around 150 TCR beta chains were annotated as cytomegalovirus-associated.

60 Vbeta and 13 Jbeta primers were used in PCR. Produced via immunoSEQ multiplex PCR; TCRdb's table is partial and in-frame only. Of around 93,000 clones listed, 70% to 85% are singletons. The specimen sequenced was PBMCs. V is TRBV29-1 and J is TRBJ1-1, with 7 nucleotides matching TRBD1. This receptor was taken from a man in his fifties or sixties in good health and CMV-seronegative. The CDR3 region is CSVGSGTAEAFF. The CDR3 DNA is TGCAGCGTTGGGTCCGGGACAGCTGAAGCTTTCTTT.